This TCR beta chain was captured by sequencing in a study of blood T cell repertoires in COVID-19. About the research overall: Sites across the United States, Italy and Spain contributed samples from acute and convalescent COVID-19. In each case, the material was cDNA or gDNA derived from T cells, B-cell-depleted T cells, or PBMCs.

In the original workflow: Amplified reference gene primers provided the basis for estimating nucleated cell counts. Produced via immunoSEQ multiplex PCR; TCRdb's table is partial and in-frame only. From that table come the V and J calls and clone size; the DNA was used to work out D and trimming. Here the sample spans roughly 26,000 clones, 94% being singletons. The germline V and J ends were trimmed by 7 bases and 1 base, with 10 bases remaining between them. CDR3 size: 12 residues. CDR1 is SQVTM and CDR2 is ANQGSEA in the germline V gene. This chain uses TRBV29-1 with TRBJ1-1; perhaps TRBD1 as D (5 bases). Material: peripheral blood. The TCR originated in a human donor with active COVID-19. The donor label of this sample is uncertain. CDR3 in DNA: TGCAGCGGGACGCAGGGGAACACTGAAGCTTTCTTT. This encodes CSGTQGNTEAFF.